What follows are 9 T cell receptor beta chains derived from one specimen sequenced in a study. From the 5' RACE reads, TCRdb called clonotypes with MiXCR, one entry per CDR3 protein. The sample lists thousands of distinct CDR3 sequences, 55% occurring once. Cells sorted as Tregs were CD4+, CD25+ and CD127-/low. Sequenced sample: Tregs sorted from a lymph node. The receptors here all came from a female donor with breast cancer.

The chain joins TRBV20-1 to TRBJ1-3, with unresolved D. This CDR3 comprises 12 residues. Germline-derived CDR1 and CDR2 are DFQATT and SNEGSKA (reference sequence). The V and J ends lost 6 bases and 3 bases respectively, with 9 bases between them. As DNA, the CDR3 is TGCAGTGCCGAATGGGGTGGAAACACCATATATTTT. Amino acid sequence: CSAEWGGNTIYF.

CDR3 DNA sequence: TGTGCCGTCGGACAGGCGAACACTGAAGCTTTCTTT. It specifies CAVGQANTEAFF. The gene calls are TRBV10-3 and TRBJ1-1; 7 nucleotides agree with TRBD1. V was pared by 11 bases and J by 1 base, with 4 bases of the junction left unmatched. The CDR3 totals 12 residues. Germline CDR1 ENHRY, CDR2 SYGVKD.

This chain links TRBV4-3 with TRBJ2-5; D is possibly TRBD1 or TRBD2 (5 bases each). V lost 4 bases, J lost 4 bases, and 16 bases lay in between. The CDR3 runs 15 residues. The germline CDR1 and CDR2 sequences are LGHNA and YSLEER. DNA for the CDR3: TGCGCCAGCAGCCTAACCGGGACGGGACGAGAGACCCAGTACTTC. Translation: CASSLTGTGRETQYF.

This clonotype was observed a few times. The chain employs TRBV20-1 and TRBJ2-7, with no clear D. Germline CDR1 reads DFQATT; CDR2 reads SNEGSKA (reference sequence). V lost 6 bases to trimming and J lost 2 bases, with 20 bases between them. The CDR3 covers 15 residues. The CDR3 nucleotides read TGCAGTGCCATAGATGCCCTTACCTCCGCCTACGAGCAGTACTTC. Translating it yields CSAIDALTSAYEQYF.

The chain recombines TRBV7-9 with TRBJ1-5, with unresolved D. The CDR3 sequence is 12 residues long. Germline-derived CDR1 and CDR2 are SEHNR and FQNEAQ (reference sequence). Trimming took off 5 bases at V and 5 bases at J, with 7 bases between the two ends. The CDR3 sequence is CASSIDYQPQHF. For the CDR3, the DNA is TGTGCCAGCAGCATAGACTATCAGCCCCAGCATTTT.

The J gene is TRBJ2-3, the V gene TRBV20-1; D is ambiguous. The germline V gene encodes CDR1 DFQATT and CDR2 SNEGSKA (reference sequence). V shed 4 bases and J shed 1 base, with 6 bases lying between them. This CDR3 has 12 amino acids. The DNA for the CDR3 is TGCAGTGCTATTAGCCGCACAGATACGCAGTATTTT. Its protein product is CSAISRTDTQYF.

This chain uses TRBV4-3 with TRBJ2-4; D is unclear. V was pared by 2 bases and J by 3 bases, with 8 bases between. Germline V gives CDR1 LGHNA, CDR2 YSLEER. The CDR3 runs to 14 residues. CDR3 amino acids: CASSQTQSKNIQYF. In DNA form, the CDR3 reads TGCGCCAGCAGCCAAACACAGAGCAAAAACATTCAGTACTTC.

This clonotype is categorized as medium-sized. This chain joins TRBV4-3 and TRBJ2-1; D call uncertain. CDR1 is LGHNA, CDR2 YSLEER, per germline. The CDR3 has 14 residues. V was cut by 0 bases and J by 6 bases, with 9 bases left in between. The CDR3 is CASSQDGTSNEQFF. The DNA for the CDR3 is TGCGCCAGCAGCCAAGATGGCACGTCCAATGAGCAGTTCTTC.

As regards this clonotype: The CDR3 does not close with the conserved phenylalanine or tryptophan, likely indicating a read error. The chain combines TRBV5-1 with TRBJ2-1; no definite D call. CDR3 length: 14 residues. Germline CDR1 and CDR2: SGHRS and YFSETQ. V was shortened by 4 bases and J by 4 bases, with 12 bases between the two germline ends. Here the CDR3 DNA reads TGCGCCAGCAGCGGGTCGGGTCAATACAATGAGCAGTTCATC. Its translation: CASSGSGQYNEQFI.